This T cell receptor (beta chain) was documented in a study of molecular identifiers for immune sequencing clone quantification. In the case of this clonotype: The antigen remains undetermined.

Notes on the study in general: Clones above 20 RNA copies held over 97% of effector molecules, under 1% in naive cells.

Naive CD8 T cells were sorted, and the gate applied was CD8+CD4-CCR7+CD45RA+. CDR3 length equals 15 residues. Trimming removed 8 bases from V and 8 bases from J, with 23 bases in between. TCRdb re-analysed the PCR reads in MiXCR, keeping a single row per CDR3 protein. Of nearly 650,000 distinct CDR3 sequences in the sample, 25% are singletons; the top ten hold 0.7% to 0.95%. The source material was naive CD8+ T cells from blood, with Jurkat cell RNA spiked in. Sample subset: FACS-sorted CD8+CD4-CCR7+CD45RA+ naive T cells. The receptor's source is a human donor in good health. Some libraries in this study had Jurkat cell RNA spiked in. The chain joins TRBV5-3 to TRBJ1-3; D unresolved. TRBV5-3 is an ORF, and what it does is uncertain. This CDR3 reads CASRYEWHSGDTIYF. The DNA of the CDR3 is TGTGCCAGCAGATATGAATGGCACTCCGGAGACACCATATATTTT.